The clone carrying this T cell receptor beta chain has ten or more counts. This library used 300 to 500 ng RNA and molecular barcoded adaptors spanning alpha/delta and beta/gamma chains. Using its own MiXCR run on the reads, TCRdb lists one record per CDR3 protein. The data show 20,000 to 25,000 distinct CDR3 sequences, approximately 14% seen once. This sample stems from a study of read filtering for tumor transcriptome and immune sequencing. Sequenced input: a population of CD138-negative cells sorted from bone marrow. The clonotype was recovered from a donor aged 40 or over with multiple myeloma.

CDR3 protein: CASRKQGLGKTDTQYF. DNA of the CDR3: TGCGCCAGCAGAAAACAGGGGCTGGGGAAGACAGATACGCAGTATTTT. The chain couples TRBV4-1 to TRBJ2-3; 7 bases line up with TRBD1. Losses at the gene ends were 6 bases for V and 3 bases for J; bases not matched to a gene: 12. Germline V gives CDR1 MGHRA, CDR2 YSYEKL. The length of the CDR3 is 16 residues.